A selection of T cell receptor beta chains follows, all from one sample in a study of response to subunit inactivated influenza vaccine. TCRdb redid the calling of the RT-PCR reads with MiXCR, one entry per CDR3 protein. The sample includes fewer than 550,000 distinct CDR3 sequences, about 25% of them seen just once. The sample in question was CD4+ T cells sorted from PBMCs, obtained roughly 5 days after vaccination. These receptors originate from a man in his fifties or sixties who received an inactivated influenza vaccine. The CDR3 runs from the conserved cysteine through the conserved F or W. Each record gives: CDR3 protein, CDR3 DNA, D gene, clone size, V gene, J gene. D genes are given only for firm matches. Size is omitted from some rows. Given values are once, few, many or a class for expanded clones.

CASSQEGDDEQFF,TGCGCCAGCAGCCAAGAGGGGGACGATGAGCAGTTCTTC,.,.,TRBV4-3,TRBJ2-1
CASSWEISLNEQFF,TGTGCCAGCAGCTGGGAAATCAGCCTCAATGAGCAGTTCTTC,.,.,TRBV6-1,TRBJ2-1
CASSSGSRGETQYF,TGTGCCAGCAGTTCAGGGAGTCGCGGGGAGACCCAGTACTTC,.,few,TRBV12-3/TRBV12-4,TRBJ2-5
CASSPWRGANTGELFF,TGTGCCAGCAGTCCCTGGCGGGGGGCTAACACCGGGGAGCTGTTTTTT,TRBD2,.,TRBV6-1,TRBJ2-2
CASSPSQPGRNYGYTF,TGTGCCAGCAGTCCCAGCCAACCCGGACGAAACTATGGCTACACCTTC,.,once,TRBV2,TRBJ1-2
CASSVETSGPGDTQYF,TGCGCCAGCAGCGTAGAGACTAGCGGTCCTGGAGATACGCAGTATTTT,TRBD2,few,TRBV5-1,TRBJ2-3
CASSYSTPHEQYF,TGTGCCAGCAGTTACTCAACTCCCCACGAGCAGTACTTC,.,.,TRBV6-2/TRBV6-3,TRBJ2-7
CSTGVNTEAFF,TGCAGTACGGGGGTGAACACTGAAGCTTTCTTT,.,.,TRBV20-1,TRBJ1-1
CASSLGPREREFF,TGTGCCAGCAGCTTAGGCCCACGGGAACGCGAGTTCTTC,.,.,TRBV7-2,TRBJ2-1
CASSRGLPSTDTQYF,TGTGCCAGCAGCAGGGGTCTTCCTAGCACAGATACGCAGTATTTT,.,many,TRBV7-2,TRBJ2-3
CATSRDRAGGNEQFF,TGTGCCACCAGCAGAGATCGAGCGGGAGGCAATGAGCAGTTCTTC,TRBD2,few,TRBV15,TRBJ2-1
CASSWGQGSYEQYF,TGCGCCAGCAGCTGGGGACAGGGGAGCTACGAGCAGTACTTC,TRBD1,.,TRBV5-1,TRBJ2-7
CSVGKGSYEQYF,TGCAGCGTTGGGAAGGGTAGTTACGAGCAGTACTTC,.,.,TRBV29-1,TRBJ2-7
CAISEGVGGGAKNIQYF,TGTGCCATCAGTGAGGGGGTAGGAGGGGGAGCCAAAAACATTCAGTACTTC,.,few,TRBV10-3,TRBJ2-4
CSARVDRGYEYF,TGCAGTGCTAGAGTGGACAGGGGGTATGAGTACTTC,TRBD1,few,TRBV20-1,TRBJ2-5
CSARPPPTRDGAYEQYF,TGCAGTGCTAGACCCCCGCCCACTAGAGATGGAGCTTACGAGCAGTACTTC,.,few,TRBV20-1,TRBJ2-7
CASSSYHYQETQYF,TGTGCCAGCAGTTCCTACCATTACCAAGAGACCCAGTACTTC,.,few,TRBV6-2/TRBV6-3,TRBJ2-5
CSASKGSLGETQYF,TGCAGTGCTAGTAAGGGCAGCCTCGGAGAGACCCAGTACTTC,.,.,TRBV20-1,TRBJ2-5
CSVEGYGGGSTDTQYF,TGCAGCGTTGAGGGGTATGGGGGGGGTAGCACAGATACGCAGTATTTT,TRBD2,few,TRBV29-1,TRBJ2-3
CSAQRQGNSYEQYF,TGCAGTGCCCAAAGACAGGGCAACTCCTACGAGCAGTACTTC,TRBD1,.,TRBV20-1,TRBJ2-7
CSARDPPTEAFF,TGCAGTGCTAGAGATCCACCCACTGAAGCTTTCTTT,.,many,TRBV20-1,TRBJ1-1
CASSVAITTDTQYF,TGTGCCAGCAGCGTAGCTATAACCACAGATACGCAGTATTTT,.,.,TRBV9,TRBJ2-3
CASQATGNQPQHF,TGTGCCAGCCAAGCGACAGGAAATCAGCCCCAGCATTTT,.,.,TRBV6-2/TRBV6-3,TRBJ1-5
CASSLAGDPKSYEQFF,TGTGCCAGCAGCTTAGCGGGGGATCCTAAGAGCTATGAGCAGTTCTTC,.,.,TRBV7-8,TRBJ2-1
CASSIAGGRDTQYF,TGTGCCAGCAGCATAGCGGGAGGGCGGGATACGCAGTATTTT,TRBD2,.,TRBV7-2,TRBJ2-3
CASSGQPNSGNTIYF,TGTGCCAGCAGTGGACAGCCGAACTCTGGAAACACCATATATTTT,.,few,TRBV9,TRBJ1-3
CASSLAGVWVEQFF,TGTGCCAGCAGTCTAGCGGGGGTCTGGGTTGAGCAGTTCTTC,TRBD2,.,TRBV12-3/TRBV12-4,TRBJ2-1
CASSSDRWETQYF,TGTGCCAGCAGCTCCGACCGGTGGGAGACCCAGTACTTC,.,.,TRBV11-2,TRBJ2-5
CASSPARSTDTQYF,TGTGCCAGCAGTCCTGCTAGGTCCACAGATACGCAGTATTTT,.,.,TRBV12-3/TRBV12-4,TRBJ2-3
CSARVDRDRQLAGSDTQYF,TGCAGTGCTAGAGTAGACAGGGATCGCCAACTAGCGGGGTCAGATACGCAGTATTTT,TRBD2,.,TRBV20-1,TRBJ2-3
CASSVGQGKQPQHF,TGTGCCAGCAGCGTGGGACAGGGTAAGCAGCCCCAGCATTTT,TRBD1,few,TRBV9,TRBJ1-5
CASNWDPGHLTDTQYF,TGTGCCAGCAATTGGGATCCGGGACACCTCACAGATACGCAGTATTTT,.,few,TRBV6-2/TRBV6-3,TRBJ2-3
CASSHTTQGGTDTQYF,TGCGCCAGCAGCCACACCACCCAGGGGGGGACAGATACGCAGTATTTT,.,.,TRBV4-1,TRBJ2-3
CSVAVRGGETQYF,TGCAGCGTTGCTGTCAGGGGAGGAGAGACCCAGTACTTC,.,few,TRBV29-1,TRBJ2-5
CASSLNRVLGGYGYTF,TGTGCCAGCAGTTTAAACAGGGTCCTGGGGGGCTATGGCTACACCTTC,.,.,TRBV12-3/TRBV12-4,TRBJ1-2
CASSTTDRALNGYTF,TGTGCCAGCAGTACCACGGACAGGGCCCTCAATGGGTACACCTTC,TRBD1,many,TRBV6-1,TRBJ1-2
CASSLGFRGYTF,TGTGCCAGCAGCTTAGGGTTTCGGGGCTACACCTTC,.,.,TRBV7-9,TRBJ1-2
CASSYFRDRGNEQYF,TGTGCCAGCAGTTACTTCCGGGACAGGGGCAACGAGCAGTACTTC,TRBD1,.,TRBV6-5,TRBJ2-7
CASSHISGDYGYTF,TGTGCCAGCAGCCACATATCAGGGGACTATGGCTACACCTTC,.,.,TRBV7-2,TRBJ1-2
CASSLTLAGANEQFF,TGCGCCAGCAGCCTAACTTTAGCGGGAGCCAATGAGCAGTTCTTC,TRBD2,.,TRBV5-1,TRBJ2-1
CASSVLAPSSYNEQFF,TGTGCCAGCAGTGTGCTAGCGCCAAGCTCCTACAATGAGCAGTTCTTC,.,.,TRBV6-4,TRBJ2-1
CASSQGPLYEQYF,TGTGCCAGCTCACAGGGACCCCTCTACGAGCAGTACTTC,.,few,TRBV18,TRBJ2-7
CASSSPARSNQPQHF,TGTGCCAGCAGTTCCCCAGCCCGGAGCAATCAGCCCCAGCATTTT,.,.,TRBV12-3/TRBV12-4,TRBJ1-5
CASSLSAQWGTEAFF,TGCGCCAGCAGCCTATCGGCCCAGTGGGGCACTGAAGCTTTCTTT,.,few,TRBV5-1,TRBJ1-1
CASSWARVHDNEQFF,TGTGCCAGCAGCTGGGCCCGGGTGCACGACAATGAGCAGTTCTTC,.,few,TRBV5-6,TRBJ2-1